This T cell receptor beta chain was captured in a study of T cells in narcolepsy. Points from the study as a whole: In some patient and control memory CD4+ samples, autoreactive clones were absent.

The data were produced by immunoSEQ multiplex PCR, yet TCRdb's version contains in-frame clones alone and is incomplete. The sample contains over 25,000 clones, around three quarters of which appear only once. Per the germline V gene, CDR1 is MDHEN and CDR2 is SYDVKM. V was shortened by 4 bases and J by 1 base, with 16 bases between the two germline ends. The CDR3 is made up of 16 amino acids. A note on this clone: Its specificity is unknown.

The genes are TRBV28 and TRBJ1-1, with D perhaps matching TRBD1 (5 bases). The clonotype comes from a human donor in good health. Sequencing input: memory (CD45RA-) CD4+ T cells from blood. The chain's CDR3 is CASSSAQGRANTEAFF. In DNA form, the CDR3 reads TGTGCCAGCAGTTCCGCGCAGGGAAGGGCGAACACTGAAGCTTTCTTT.